Below are 11 T cell receptor beta chains sequenced from a single sample in a study of blood T cell repertoires in COVID-19. Repertoires were generated with immunoSEQ multiplex PCR, while TCRdb's copy carries only in-frame clones and drops some. The sample includes roughly 500,000 clones, approximately 90% of them seen just once. Sequenced input: PBMCs or T cells enriched from blood (not recorded which). These receptors were taken from a middle-aged woman who had recovered from COVID-19.

The CDR3 loop reads CASSPHDRGTSPLHF. DNA of the CDR3: TGTGCCAGCAGCCCTCACGACAGGGGTACTTCACCCCTCCACTTT. This chain uses TRBV3-1 (or the pseudogene TRBV3-2) with TRBJ1-6; 8 bases agree with TRBD1. J was trimmed by 9 bases and V by 4 bases; bases with no gene match: 8. The length of the CDR3 is 15 residues. Per the germline V gene, CDR1 is LGHDT and CDR2 is YNNKEL (reference sequence).

This chain's CDR3 is CASRGLAGPPSSYNEQFF. The CDR3 region has the DNA TGTGCCAGCAGAGGACTAGCGGGACCTCCGAGCTCCTACAATGAGCAGTTCTTC. The chain combines TRBV11-2 with TRBJ2-1; 12 positions match TRBD2. Germline V gene sequence: CDR1 SGHAT, CDR2 FQNNGV. V shed 6 bases, J shed 0 bases, and the junction held 9 bases outside the gene matches. CDR3 size: 18 residues.

This sequence joins TRBV12-2 and TRBJ1-1. TRBV12-2 is classified as a pseudogene. This CDR3 is 17 amino acids long. The CDR3 bases are TGTGCAAGTCGCTTAGCCGAGGGAGGCAGGTTTTTAACTGAAGCTTTCTTT. The encoded protein is CASRLAEGGRFLTEAFF.

V is TRBV7-9 and J is TRBJ2-3; D is undetermined. V lost 4 bases, J lost 6 bases, and 17 bases lay in between. The CDR3 length is 15 residues. Germline CDR1 is SEHNR and CDR2 is FQNEAQ (reference sequence). Here the CDR3 reads CASSSSRGSSDTQYF. The CDR3 nucleotides read TGTGCCAGCAGCTCATCGAGAGGATCATCCGATACGCAGTATTTT. The full variable domain, rest sourced from reference TRBV7-9 and TRBJ2-3, is DTGVSQNPRHKITKRGQNVTFRCDPISEHNRLYWYRQTLGQGPEFLTYFQNEAQLEKSRLLSDRFSAERPKGSFSTLEIQRTEQGDSAMYLCASSSSRGSSDTQYFGPGTRLTVL.

This clone showed up just once. The chain couples TRBV2 to TRBJ1-4; D is undetermined. The V and J ends lost 0 bases and 2 bases respectively, with 16 bases between them. In germline, CDR1 is SNHLY, CDR2 FYNNEI. The CDR3 is 18 residues long. The CDR3 loop reads CASSEAHVRAGTNEKLFF. The CDR3 bases are TGTGCCAGCAGTGAAGCGCATGTGAGAGCGGGGACTAATGAAAAACTGTTTTTT.

In this sample, this clone turned up once. This rearrangement joins TRBV19 to TRBJ1-1; tentatively, D is TRBD1 (5 bases). V lost 4 bases and J 0 bases, leaving 6 bases between the germline ends. Germline V gives CDR1 LNHDA, CDR2 SQIVND (reference sequence). The CDR3 extends over 13 amino acids. The CDR3 coding sequence is TGTGCCAGTAGTAGCAGGGTGAACACTGAAGCTTTCTTT. Translating it yields CASSSRVNTEAFF.

V usage is TRBV18 and J usage is TRBJ2-1, with 13 bases identical to TRBD2. The V segment lost 5 bases and the J segment 3 bases; nucleotides outside the gene matches: 7. The CDR3 contains 17 residues. CDR1 KGHSH and CDR2 LQKENI come from the germline V gene. The CDR3 sequence is CASSKTSGRAVYNEQFF. The DNA of the CDR3 is TGTGCCAGCTCAAAAACTAGCGGGAGGGCCGTCTACAATGAGCAGTTCTTC.

The chain links TRBV5-1 to TRBJ2-1, with 13 bases aligning to TRBD2. CDR3 size: 15 residues. V shed 3 bases, J shed 9 bases, and the junction held 6 bases outside the gene matches. Looked up from germline, CDR1 is SGHRS and CDR2 is YFSETQ. The CDR3 DNA follows: TGCGCCAGCAGCTATGGACTAGCGGGAGCTGCTGAGCAGTTCTTC. Amino acid sequence: CASSYGLAGAAEQFF.

The rearrangement joins TRBV30 to TRBJ1-2; a possible D gene is TRBD1 (6 bases). Germline assignment: CDR1 GTSNPN and CDR2 SVGIG (reference sequence). There are 11 residues in the CDR3. The V and J ends lost 1 base and 7 bases respectively, with 7 bases between them. The CDR3 bases are TGTGCCTGGAGTGACAGGGTTGGCTACACCTTC. It translates to CAWSDRVGYTF.

This chain uses TRBV5-1 with TRBJ1-1; 8 positions match TRBD1. The germline V gene encodes CDR1 SGHRS and CDR2 YFSETQ. V shed 3 bases and J 11 bases; nucleotides not matched to a gene: 9. This CDR3 contains 13 residues. Here the CDR3 DNA reads TGCGCCAGCAGCTCCGGACAGGGACGGGATGCTTTCTTT. Its protein is CASSSGQGRDAFF.

The chain combines TRBV7-9 with TRBJ1-1; 7 bases fit TRBD1. The CDR3 covers 12 residues. V lost 5 bases to trimming and J lost 4 bases; unmatched junction nucleotides: 1. The germline V gene encodes CDR1 SEHNR and CDR2 FQNEAQ (reference sequence). CDR3 in DNA: TGTGCCAGCAGCACAGGGGTCACTGAAGCTTTCTTT. Its protein product is CASSTGVTEAFF.